These 23 T cell receptor beta chains were all obtained from the same sample, sequenced in a study of graft-versus-host responses after intestinal transplantation (dated by TCRdb to about 2021). Library creation used the immunoSEQ multiplex PCR assay. TCRdb obtained this table from immuneACCESS and retained in-frame rearrangements with V and J assigned. These tables miss some clones; where compared with another copy, unresolved V genes account for less than half of the shortfall, and the remainder is unexplained. The sample includes approximately 100,000 clones, with about 84% observed a single time. More than 1.4% of the sample lies in the top ten. The sequenced sample was PBMCs, obtained 255 days after intestinal transplant. These receptors all come from a human patient who received an intestinal transplant, so some T cells may come from the graft donor.

This rearrangement joins TRBV5-4 to TRBJ2-3, with TRBD2 as a possible D gene (5 bases). Germline V gives CDR1 SGHNT, CDR2 YYREEE (reference sequence). Deletions cut 4 bases from V and 0 bases from J, with 15 bases between. The CDR3 totals 16 residues. This CDR3 reads CASSPVFRTSTDTQYF. The CDR3, as DNA: TGTGCCAGCAGCCCGGTCTTCAGGACTAGCACAGATACGCAGTATTTT.

V usage is TRBV28 and J usage is TRBJ1-2; TRBD1 is a possible D gene (6 bases). Germline values: CDR1 MDHEN, CDR2 SYDVKM. The length of the CDR3 is 12 residues. Trimming pared 6 bases from V and 7 bases from J, leaving 12 bases between. The CDR3 sequence: CASSQGQAGYTF. The CDR3 DNA sequence: TGTGCCAGCAGCCAGGGGCAGGCTGGCTACACCTTC.

The V gene is TRBV15, the J gene TRBJ1-1; D is undetermined. This CDR3 has 14 residues. CDR1 and CDR2 (germline): LNHNV, YYDKDF (reference sequence). V was trimmed by 2 bases and J by 1 base, leaving 8 bases between them. CDR3 residues: CATSRSTENTEAFF. The CDR3 DNA reads as TGTGCCACCAGCAGATCGACGGAGAACACTGAAGCTTTCTTT.

The chain combines TRBV11-1 with TRBJ2-5, with D possibly being TRBD2 (6 bases). Trimming took off 2 bases at V and 9 bases at J, with 19 bases between the two ends. Germline V gives CDR1 SGHAT, CDR2 FQDESV (reference sequence). CDR3 size: 15 residues. CDR3 DNA sequence: TGTGCCAGCAGCTTAAAGGACGGAGGGTGGTGGGCCCAGTACTTC. Its translation: CASSLKDGGWWAQYF.

The V call is TRBV28, the J call TRBJ2-1; unclear D gene. Trimming cost V 5 bases and J 5 bases, with 13 bases left between them. Germline V gene lookup returns CDR1 MDHEN and CDR2 SYDVKM. The CDR3 contains 14 residues. CDR3 sequence: CASSALGPDNEQFF. Here the CDR3 DNA reads TGTGCCAGCAGTGCCCTCGGTCCCGACAATGAGCAGTTCTTC.

The rearrangement joins TRBV4-2 to TRBJ1-4; D ambiguous. With 0 bases removed from V and 0 bases from J, the gap between germline ends came to 2 bases. The CDR3 has 14 amino acids. Per the germline V gene, CDR1 is LGHNA and CDR2 is YNFKEQ. The CDR3 nucleotides are TGTGCCAGCAGCCAAGAAACAACTAATGAAAAACTGTTTTTT. Translated: CASSQETTNEKLFF.

This chain joins TRBV19 and TRBJ1-1, with D possibly being TRBD1 (6 bases). Germline V gene lookup returns CDR1 LNHDA and CDR2 SQIVND (reference sequence). This CDR3 comprises 14 residues. Trimming cost V 9 bases and J 10 bases, with 24 bases left between them. In DNA, the CDR3 is TGTGCCAGCTCCGTGGGGGCCCGAATAAGTGGAGCTTTCTTT. As protein: CASSVGARISGAFF.

This clone was seen a single time. This sequence joins TRBV5-6 and TRBJ1-2; TRBD1 matches at 8 bases. With V trimmed by 2 bases and J by 0 bases, 6 bases remained unmatched. Germline lookup yields CDR1 SGHDT and CDR2 YYEEEE. The CDR3 totals 16 residues. This CDR3 reads CASSFSRTGTNYGYTF. The CDR3 DNA sequence: TGTGCCAGCAGCTTCTCCCGGACAGGGACTAACTATGGCTACACCTTC.

The chain links TRBV18 to TRBJ2-1; 10 bases fit TRBD2. The CDR3 is made up of 14 amino acids. Germline V gene data show CDR1 as KGHSH and CDR2 as LQKENI. V shed 1 base and J 7 bases; nucleotides not matched to a gene: 1. In DNA form, the CDR3 reads TGTGCCAGCTCACCACTAGCGGGAGGTAATGAGCAGTTCTTC. Translated, it gives CASSPLAGGNEQFF. Together with reference TRBV18 and TRBJ2-1, the CDR3 gives the full variable domain: NAGVMQNPRHLVRRRGQEARLRCSPMKGHSHVYWYRQLPEEGLKFMVYLQKENIIDESGMPKERFSAEFPKEGPSILRIQQVVRGDSAAYFCASSPLAGGNEQFFGPGTRLTVL.

Only a few counts were recorded for this clone. V gene TRBV6-6 combines with J gene TRBJ1-2; a weak D match, TRBD1 (5 bases). With 3 bases removed from V and 4 bases from J, the gap between germline ends came to 9 bases. CDR3 length equals 13 residues. In germline, CDR1 is MNHNY, CDR2 SVGAGI (reference sequence). DNA of the CDR3: TGTGCCAGCAGTTATGGGACGTTCTATGGCTACACCTTC. Residues: CASSYGTFYGYTF.

This sequence joins TRBV13 and TRBJ2-5; D ambiguous. The length of the CDR3 is 13 residues. Germline CDR1 reads PRHDT; CDR2 reads FYEKMQ (reference sequence). The germline V and J ends were trimmed by 5 bases and 4 bases, with 11 bases remaining between them. CDR3 residues: CASSPGVGETQYF. The CDR3 region has the DNA TGTGCCAGCAGCCCAGGAGTTGGAGAGACCCAGTACTTC.

The V and J genes are TRBV6-5 and TRBJ2-1, with TRBD2 as a possible D gene (6 bases). The V end lost 5 bases, the J end lost 6 bases, and 14 bases lay between the germline ends. The CDR3 contains 14 residues. CDR1 MNHEY and CDR2 SVGAGI come from the germline V gene. The DNA of the CDR3 is TGTGCCAGCAGTCCCACGGGGGACCCCAATGAGCAGTTCTTC. This codes for CASSPTGDPNEQFF.

This clone was counted only a few times. The rearrangement links TRBV19 to TRBJ1-1, with 10 bases identical to TRBD1. Germline assignment: CDR1 LNHDA and CDR2 SQIVND (reference sequence). The length of the CDR3 is 17 residues. The trim removed 3 bases at V and 3 bases at J, leaving 10 bases unmatched. CDR3 coding DNA: TGTGCCAGTAGTATGCTGACAGGGGGCAAAGTGGACACTGAAGCTTTCTTT. This sequence encodes CASSMLTGGKVDTEAFF.

The rearrangement joins TRBV6-5 to TRBJ2-7; 8 nucleotides line up with TRBD1. Germline V gene sequence: CDR1 MNHEY, CDR2 SVGAGI. Trimming took 6 bases from V and 3 from J; bases not matched to a gene: 4. CDR3 length: 13 amino acids. CDR3: CASSPGQDYEQYF. The CDR3 nucleotides are TGTGCCAGCAGCCCGGGACAGGACTACGAGCAGTACTTC.

This chain links TRBV5-8 with TRBJ1-2; TRBD1 aligns across 7 bases. In germline, CDR1 is SGHTS, CDR2 YDEGEE. The CDR3 runs 15 residues. The ends lost 3 bases at V and 4 bases at J; junction bases unmatched: 9. CDR3 region: CASSSRQGSAYGYTF. CDR3 nucleotide sequence: TGTGCCAGCAGCTCCAGACAGGGCAGCGCCTATGGCTACACCTTC.

The chain recombines TRBV15 with TRBJ1-5; maybe TRBD1 (5 bases). This CDR3 contains 12 residues. Between the trimmed V and J ends, which lost 3 bases and 6 bases, there was a span of 6 bases. Germline CDR1 is LNHNV and CDR2 is YYDKDF (reference sequence). The CDR3 nucleotides are TGTGCCACCAGCAGGGGGGGTCAGCCCCAGCATTTT. Translated, it gives CATSRGGQPQHF.

This chain uses TRBV29-1 with TRBJ2-5; D might be TRBD2 (6 bases). The CDR3 has 13 amino acids. The V end was cut by 4 bases, the J end by 1 base, with 10 bases between. Germline V CDR1 and CDR2: SQVTM, ANQGSEA. DNA for the CDR3: TGCAGCGTTGCACCGGGACTCCAAGAGACCCAGTACTTC. Translation: CSVAPGLQETQYF. Drawing the rest from reference TRBV29-1 and TRBJ2-5, the complete variable domain is SAVISQKPSRDICQRGTSLTIQCQVDSQVTMMFWYRQQPGQSLTLIATANQGSEATYESGFVIDKFPISRPNLTFSTLTVSNMSPEDSSIYLCSVAPGLQETQYFGPGTRLLVL.

The J gene is TRBJ2-1, the V gene TRBV27; no firm D call. The CDR3 contains 14 residues. V lost 8 bases to trimming and J lost 0 bases, with 11 bases between them. Germline values: CDR1 MNHEY, CDR2 SMNVEV (reference sequence). CDR3 sequence: CASGIGSSYNEQFF. CDR3 in DNA: TGTGCCAGCGGAATCGGAAGCTCCTACAATGAGCAGTTCTTC.

The chain carries TRBV18 and TRBJ2-2; D may be TRBD2 (5 bases). The CDR3 is 14 amino acids. CDR1 and CDR2 (germline): KGHSH, LQKENI. V dropped 3 bases and J dropped 3 bases, with 8 bases sitting between them. The CDR3 sequence is CASSPSRDTGELFF. In DNA, the CDR3 is TGTGCCAGCTCACCTTCGAGGGACACCGGGGAGCTGTTTTTT.

The J gene is TRBJ2-7, the V gene TRBV27; 9 bases map to TRBD1. Germline loops: CDR1 MNHEY, CDR2 SMNVEV (reference sequence). The V and J ends lost 2 bases and 2 bases, in that order; junction bases with no gene match: 4. The CDR3 is 15 amino acids. CDR3 region: CASSLGTGSAYEQYF. The CDR3 bases are TGTGCCAGCAGTTTAGGGACAGGGTCAGCCTACGAGCAGTACTTC.

The rearrangement joins TRBV9 to TRBJ2-5; possible D gene TRBD2, 5 bases. V was pared by 0 bases and J by 2 bases, with 14 bases between. Germline V gene data show CDR1 as SGDLS and CDR2 as YYNGEE. The CDR3 contains 16 residues. CDR3: CASSVGAAALQETQYF. The CDR3 DNA follows: TGTGCCAGCAGCGTAGGGGCAGCGGCTTTACAAGAGACCCAGTACTTC. The full variable domain, with the rest looked up from reference TRBV9 and TRBJ2-5, is DSGVTQTPKHLITATGQRVTLRCSPRSGDLSVYWYQQSLDQGLQFLIQYYNGEERAKGNILERFSAQQFPDLHSELNLSSLELGDSALYFCASSVGAAALQETQYFGPGTRLLVL.

The rearrangement joins TRBV11-2 to TRBJ2-3; D not resolved. Germline lookup yields CDR1 SGHAT and CDR2 FQNNGV. CDR3 length equals 14 residues. V lost 4 bases and J lost 3, with 11 bases in between. CDR3 DNA: TGTGCCAGCAGCTCTGTCATTTCAACAGATACGCAGTATTTT. Translation: CASSSVISTDTQYF.

The chain combines TRBV5-6 with TRBJ2-3; a possible D gene is TRBD1 (6 bases). The CDR3 has 14 residues. The ends were cut back, 0 bases at V and 7 bases at J, with 12 bases in the middle. Germline CDR1 SGHDT, CDR2 YYEEEE. The DNA for the CDR3 is TGTGCCAGCAGCTTGGCAGGGGTTGGAAATACGCAGTATTTT. Translating it yields CASSLAGVGNTQYF. Combining the CDR3 with reference TRBV5-6 and TRBJ2-3 gives the whole variable domain DAGVTQSPTHLIKTRGQQVTLRCSPKSGHDTVSWYQQALGQGPQFIFQYYEEEERQRGNFPDRFSGHQFPNYSSELNVNALLLGDSALYLCASSLAGVGNTQYFGPGTRLTVL.